This T cell receptor beta chain was captured by sequencing in a study of CD8+ T cells in alopecia areata (dated by TCRdb to 2016 to 2019). Regarding the complete study: The treated patients, all with moderate-to-severe alopecia areata, were enrolled in an open-label pilot trial of oral tofacitinib given at 5 to 10 mg twice daily. Tofacitinib was given for 6 to 18 months, followed by 6 months of follow-up off drug to assess delayed response and recurrence. Disease severity in treated patients was measured with the SALT score, which quantifies the percentage of affected scalp surface area. To study T cell clonal expansion in alopecia areata, the researchers applied high-throughput TCRbeta sequencing to both the C3H/HeJ mouse model and human patients. Scalp tissue and sorted CD4+ and CD8+ peripheral blood T cells from patchy and totalis/universalis alopecia areata patients and from healthy controls were covered by human TCRbeta sequencing. Biopsies were taken from tofacitinib-treated patients at baseline and again at 4 and 24 weeks into treatment, and several of those patients also had a later scalp biopsy. Scalp clonality was compared among normal scalp (n=4), patchy alopecia areata scalp (n=8), and alopecia totalis/universalis scalp (n=8). RNA came from the PAXgene miRNA kit for fixed scalp, the miRNeasy kit for PBMCs, and the RNeasy kit for mouse skin. Amplification of TCRbeta CDR3 regions was done by immunoSEQ multiplex PCR using 35 Vbeta forward primers and 13 Jbeta reverse primers. Results and caveats for the whole study, not just this receptor: Resident alphabeta T cells in normal human skin are also sequenced, complicating scalp TCR repertoire analysis, unlike mouse skin dominated by gammadelta T cells. Many expanded lesional clones persisted in scalp and blood during tofacitinib treatment, which may partly explain relapse after stopping treatment. Compared with mice, TCR sequences shared between patients were less clear, possibly partly because of HLA diversity across the patient population. Because the treated cohort was small and had only one nonresponder, larger studies are needed to examine links between baseline CD8+ expansion and response. Tofacitinib significantly lowered scalp clonality and the number of expanded CD8+ clones among the top 100 scalp clones. Lesional scalp, especially in alopecia totalis/universalis, showed higher clonality and more expanded CD8+ clones than normal scalp, suggesting antigenic drive.

CDR1 SGHRS and CDR2 YFSETQ are derived from the germline V gene. The CDR3 starts with the cysteine, ends with the phenylalanine, and has 15 residues. The retained sequence is limited to the CDR3, 45 bases, with the frame set at the first base. Clipping removes 4 bases from V and 7 bases from J, with 9 as the unmatched junction base count. Taken with the paper, the label for treatment or condition translates to: oral pan-JAK inhibitor, 5-10 mg twice daily. Peripheral blood and lesional scalp punch biopsies were obtained from patients with alopecia areata. After PBMCs were isolated by density centrifugation and stained for CD3, CD4 and CD8, a FACSAria was used to sort CD4+ and CD8+ T cells. Notes on this clone: What this receptor recognizes is not known. It has no much larger one-base neighbor in the sample; base qualities were not kept.

The method behind the library was the immunoSEQ multiplex PCR assay. RNA was extracted from all samples and reverse transcribed into cDNA, which served as template for TCR sequencing. SuperScript III was used for first-strand cDNA synthesis, primed with a 2:1 mix of oligo-dT and random hexamers. A synthetic immune receptor repertoire was used to measure amplification bias, and any remaining bias was corrected computationally. The study's processing was this. After raw reads were preprocessed to remove errors, the CDR3 was defined following IMGT conventions as running from the conserved cysteine to phenylalanine. Clonality was calculated as 1 minus Shannon entropy normalized by log2 of the number of productive unique TCRs. Whether each scalp clone was CD4 or CD8 was inferred by checking scalp TCRbeta sequences against the CD4 and CD8 repertoires from sorted blood. As stored in TCRdb, this immuneACCESS dataset retains in-frame rearrangements with V and J assigned. A fraction of the clones does not appear; measured against another copy, unresolved V genes explain less than half of the discrepancy, and the remainder lacks a known reason. Clone size and the V and J calls come from that table; the DNA yielded D and trimming. The sample has over 250,000 clones on record, 60% of them singletons. The ten largest clones capture 0.8% to 1% of the sample.

The receptor comes from a human donor with alopecia areata. The sample here was CD4+ T cells sorted from blood, taken at week 52, from a patient treated with tofacitinib. The chain joins TRBV5-1 to TRBJ1-5, with 9 bases matching TRBD1. The CDR3 region: CASSPGQGFPQPQHF. The DNA sequence reads TGCGCCAGCAGCCCGGGACAGGGATTCCCCCAGCCCCAGCATTTT.